This TCR beta chain is drawn from a study of STAT3 mutations in large granular lymphocyte leukemia. Study summary: Roughly half the longitudinally sequenced T-LGLL patients had canonical STAT3 mutations.

This CDR3 has 14 amino acids. Trimming shortened V by 8 bases and J by 3 bases, and 16 bases separated the two germline ends. Looked up from germline, CDR1 is WSHSY and CDR2 is SAAADI. General study points: At least one immunodominant TCR beta clonotype appeared in every T-cell large granular lymphocyte leukemia patient.

On this clone itself: What it recognizes is unknown.

About 40,773 productive templates were obtained per sample on average. Only in-frame clones appear in the TCRdb table, and some are missing; sequencing was by immunoSEQ multiplex PCR. The sample yields a few thousand clones, around 71% seen once. Input material: PBMCs. The chain is built from TRBV10-2 and TRBJ1-2; no firm D call. This receptor was taken from a human donor with T large granular lymphocyte leukemia. Some clones in this sample may be carry-over from other donors' samples. As DNA, the CDR3 is TGCGCCAGCCAAACGAGGGAGGGCGACTATGGCTACACCTTC. It translates to CASQTREGDYGYTF.